This is a list of T cell receptor beta chains from one sample in a study of technical replicates of blood from several donors. The data were produced by immunoSEQ multiplex PCR, yet TCRdb's version contains in-frame clones alone and is incomplete. The sample lists 50,000 to 65,000 clones; about 92% were seen once. The source material was PBMCs. The receptors were gathered from a human donor in good health. Some clones in this sample may be carry-over from other donors' samples. CDR3s leave out the opening cysteine and the closing phenylalanine or tryptophan. The order of the fields is J gene, clone size, V gene, CDR3 protein. Clone size is not always given. Where it is, it says once, few, many or a class for expanded clones.

TRBJ2-7 once TRBV6-1 ASSEARLAIGPY
TRBJ1-2 NA TRBV29-1 SVEDSRGRGYT
TRBJ2-5 NA TRBV13 ASSNSGGPQETQY
TRBJ1-6 NA TRBV30 AWVEDRNSPLH
TRBJ2-5 NA TRBV11-2 ASSLEAGGTETQY
TRBJ2-3 NA TRBV7-9 ASSGLAGATPDTQY
TRBJ1-5 NA TRBV6-1 ASSESGPQH
TRBJ2-7 NA TRBV5-4 ASSLGQSDSYEQY
TRBJ1-6 once TRBV27 ASRTGQLNSPLH
TRBJ1-5 NA TRBV21-1 ASSPKSRWTGTGQPQH
TRBJ2-2 NA TRBV29-1 SVTSGRVLAGELF
TRBJ2-7 few TRBV7-9 ASSLFTWWQGNYDEQY
TRBJ2-5 NA TRBV7-2 ASSLGGGEAETQY
TRBJ1-2 NA TRBV15 ATSRGDTHPYGYT
TRBJ2-3 once TRBV5-1 ASSPSGQYTDTQY
TRBJ1-5 once TRBV6-1 ASAGDNQPQH
TRBJ2-4 NA TRBV7-2 ASSLPQTGPKNIQY
TRBJ1-1 NA TRBV7-9 ASTGGTEAF
TRBJ2-3 NA TRBV7-9 ASSSFGLAGAPDTQY
TRBJ1-3 NA TRBV5-5 ASSLVSHGNTIY
TRBJ2-3 NA TRBV5-1 ASTLTGGDTDTQY
TRBJ1-1 NA TRBV7-2 ASSPSVNTEAF
TRBJ2-3 NA TRBV30 AWSVTSGNTDTQY
TRBJ2-1 once TRBV30 AWSPTPAGEQF
TRBJ2-1 NA TRBV13 ASSSLSGTGVNEQF
TRBJ1-4 NA TRBV9 ASSLRDKGQEKLF
TRBJ2-1 medium-sized TRBV5-1 ASSFGGGYNEQF
TRBJ2-7 NA TRBV6-5 ASSGSSYEQY
TRBJ2-7 NA TRBV25-1 ASSDPAGGTYEQY
TRBJ2-1 NA TRBV4-2 ASSQFLAGENEQF
TRBJ2-1 NA TRBV18 ASSPMRTGGVNNEQF
TRBJ2-1 NA TRBV6-5 ASTPGLAGVEQF